These T cell receptor beta chains were read from a single sample in a study of Graves' ophthalmopathy and Graves' hyperthyroidism. TCRdb processed the multiplex PCR reads anew with MiXCR; each CDR3 protein has one entry. The sample has some 750,000 distinct CDR3 sequences; around 40% are singletons. Source material: peripheral blood. Source of these receptors: an adult man with Graves' ophthalmopathy. The CDR3 runs from the conserved cysteine through the conserved F or W. The order of the fields is J gene, D gene, V gene, clone size, CDR3 DNA, CDR3 protein. A D gene is named only where the DNA matches it firmly. Clone size is stated in some rows and not others, as once, few, many or a class when expanded.

>TRBJ2-7|TRBD2|TRBV7-8|.
TGTGCCAGCAGCTTAGTAGCGGGGTCGAAGTACTTC
CASSLVAGSKYF
>TRBJ2-7|TRBD2|TRBV9|.
TGTGCCAGCAGCGCGAGCGGGAGGGAGCTCGACGAGCAGTACTTC
CASSASGRELDEQYF
>TRBJ2-7|TRBD2|TRBV2|once
TGTGCCAGCAGTGAATGGGGGACTAGGAGCTCCTACGAGCAGTACTTC
CASSEWGTRSSYEQYF
>TRBJ1-4|.|TRBV19|many
TGTGCCAGTAGTATACAGGGTCGCGAAAAACTGTTTTTT
CASSIQGREKLFF
>TRBJ1-6|TRBD1|TRBV11-2|.
TGTGCCAGCAGTTCGGTGGGACAGTATAATTCACCCCTCCACTTT
CASSSVGQYNSPLHF
>TRBJ2-2|.|TRBV7-9|.
TGTGCCAGCAGCTTGGCGGCTGGCCGGAACACCGGGGAGCTGTTTTTT
CASSLAAGRNTGELFF
>TRBJ1-2|.|TRBV11-2|.
TGTGCCTGGAGTGCCGCGAGAATTATCAGCAACTATGGCTACACCTTC
CAWSAARIISNYGYTF
>TRBJ2-2|.|TRBV9|.
TGTGCCAGCAGCGTAATGATCGGGGAGCTGTTTTTT
CASSVMIGELFF
>TRBJ2-5|.|TRBV7-9|.
TGTGCCAGCAGCGCCGGCAGAAATCGGGAGACCCAGTACTTC
CASSAGRNRETQYF
>TRBJ1-1|.|TRBV5-1|many
TGTGCCAGCAGTGAACAGGGATTGAACACTGAAGCTTTCTTT
CASSEQGLNTEAFF
>TRBJ1-1|.|TRBV10-3|.
TGTGCCAGCACCGACCGGGACTGGGAGAACACTGAAGCTTTCTTT
CASTDRDWENTEAFF
>TRBJ2-2|.|TRBV2|.
TGTGCCAGCAGTTACTCGCAGGGTGCGAACACCGGGGAGCTGTTTTTT
CASSYSQGANTGELFF
>TRBJ2-7|.|TRBV7-9|.
TGTGCCAGCAGCTTAGCGCCGGACGGGAAGACCTACGAGCAGTACTTC
CASSLAPDGKTYEQYF
>TRBJ2-2|.|TRBV29-1|.
TGCAGCGTTGACAGGGAATCGACCGGGGAGCTGTTTTTT
CSVDRESTGELFF
>TRBJ1-1|.|TRBV29-1|many
TGCAGCGTTGTCGGGGGCACTGAAGCTTTCTTT
CSVVGGTEAFF
>TRBJ1-6|.|TRBV5-1|.
TGCGCCAGCAGCCTTTGGGGGAGCTCCTATAATTCACCCCTCCACTTT
CASSLWGSSYNSPLHF
>TRBJ1-1|.|TRBV4-3|few
TGCGCCAGCAGCCAAGAAGGGGGTTGGACTGAAGCTTTCTTT
CASSQEGGWTEAFF
>TRBJ1-1|.|TRBV7-9|.
TGTGCCAGCAGACCAGAGTCCCGCATGAACACTGAAGCTTTCTTT
CASRPESRMNTEAFF
>TRBJ1-2|.|TRBV2|few
TGTGCCAGCAGCCAAGATACAACAGGAACAAACTATGGCTACACCTTC
CASSQDTTGTNYGYTF
>TRBJ1-6|.|TRBV5-1|many
TGCGCCAGCACTCCAGGGAGGTTTGATTCACCCCTCCACTTT
CASTPGRFDSPLHF
>TRBJ1-5|.|TRBV6-5|many
TGTGCCAGCAGCTCCAATTCCAATCAGCCCCAGCATTTT
CASSSNSNQPQHF
>TRBJ2-7|.|TRBV2|many
TGTGCCAGCAGTGACACCAGGGTGGCTGACGAGCAGTACTTC
CASSDTRVADEQYF
>TRBJ1-1|.|TRBV7-9|.
TGTGCCGGCAGCTACGGAGGAAACACTGAAGCTTTCTTT
CAGSYGGNTEAFF
>TRBJ1-2|.|TRBV10-3|.
TGTGCCAGCAGTGAAGTACGGCTGACGGCCTATGGCTACACCTTC
CASSEVRLTAYGYTF
>TRBJ1-2|TRBD1|TRBV15|.
TGTGCCACCAGCAGAGATGGGGACAGCAACTATGGCTACACCTTC
CATSRDGDSNYGYTF
>TRBJ2-2|.|TRBV7-9|.
TGTGCCAGCAGCTACAGACTAATCGGGGAGCTGTTTTTT
CASSYRLIGELFF
>TRBJ2-2|.|TRBV7-9|.
TGTGCCAGCAGCTTAGAGGGACTTCACACCGGGGAGCTGTTTTTT
CASSLEGLHTGELFF
>TRBJ1-4|.|TRBV2|many
TGTGCCAGCAGTGAATTGGGATCTGGAAAACTGTTTTTT
CASSELGSGKLFF
>TRBJ1-2|TRBD1|TRBV20-1|.
TGCGCCACCGGGACAGGGATGTTGAATGGCTACACCTTC
CATGTGMLNGYTF
>TRBJ1-1|.|TRBV12-3/TRBV12-4|.
TGTGTCAGCAGGCCGTCTTTCCGGGAGAACACTGAAGCTTTCTTT
CVSRPSFRENTEAFF
>TRBJ1-6|.|TRBV7-9|.
TGTGCCAGCAGCCCCGTGGGCAGTAATTCACCCCTCCACTTT
CASSPVGSNSPLHF
>TRBJ1-4|.|TRBV10-3|.
TGTGCCATCAGTGAAGGGCAGGGCACAGATGAAAAACTGTTTTTT
CAISEGQGTDEKLFF
>TRBJ1-4|.|TRBV7-2|.
TGTGCCAGCAGCTTAGGTGGCAGGACGGAACTGTTTTTT
CASSLGGRTELFF
>TRBJ2-7|TRBD1|TRBV20-1|many
TGCAGTGGGGACAGGGCGATTGAAGAGCAGTACTTC
CSGDRAIEEQYF
>TRBJ2-5|.|TRBV2|many
TGTGCCAGCAGCCCCACCGGAGGAGAGACCCAGTACTTC
CASSPTGGETQYF
>TRBJ2-7|.|TRBV7-6|.
TGTGCCAGCAGCCTAAATGTGTATGCGGGGGCTGGGAATGAGCAGTACTTC
CASSLNVYAGAGNEQYF
>TRBJ1-2|.|TRBV11-2|many
TGTGCCAGCAGTTTGAGGGGGTATGGCTACACCTTC
CASSLRGYGYTF
>TRBJ2-5|.|TRBV2|few
TGTGCCAGCAGCTCCAGAGGGAGAGGGGAGACCCAGTACTTC
CASSSRGRGETQYF
>TRBJ1-2|TRBD1|TRBV7-2|.
TGTGCCAGCCGACAGGGGTCCTACCGCGGCTACACCTTC
CASRQGSYRGYTF
>TRBJ1-2|.|TRBV19|many
TGTGCCAGTAGTATCGCTTATGGCTACACCTTC
CASSIAYGYTF
>TRBJ1-1|TRBD1|TRBV29-1|.
TGCAGCGTTGAAATGGGACAGGATGAAGCTTTCTTT
CSVEMGQDEAFF
>TRBJ1-5|.|TRBV10-3|many
TGTGCCACCATGGGAGGCCTCAATCAGCCCCAGCATTTT
CATMGGLNQPQHF
>TRBJ2-7|TRBD2|TRBV29-1|.
TGCAGCGGGGGACTAGCGGGAGTATATCTCAATGAGCAGTACTTC
CSGGLAGVYLNEQYF
>TRBJ1-5|.|TRBV6-1|.
TGTGCCAGCAGGGCAGGGAAACAGCCCCAGCATTTT
CASRAGKQPQHF
>TRBJ2-7|.|TRBV11-3|many
TGTGCCAGCACCATACCCGGGACTTACTACGAGCAGTACTTC
CASTIPGTYYEQYF
>TRBJ2-7|.|TRBV10-3|.
TGTGCCATCACTCCGGCTGCGGTCTCCTACGAGCAGTACTTC
CAITPAAVSYEQYF
>TRBJ1-1|.|TRBV10-1|many
TGCGCCAGCAGCCACCCTGACAGGCCCACTGAAGCTTTCTTT
CASSHPDRPTEAFF
>TRBJ1-5|.|TRBV4-3|few
TGCGCCAGCAGCCAAGATTCGTCCAGGTTAAACCAGCCCCAGCATTTT
CASSQDSSRLNQPQHF
>TRBJ2-2|.|TRBV7-6|.
TGTGCCAGCAGCCCCCTAGTGGGTCCCGGGGAGCTGTTTTTT
CASSPLVGPGELFF
>TRBJ1-2|TRBD1|TRBV11-2|.
TGTACCAGCAGCTCCCTGCCCAGGGGGATCGGTGTTAACTATGGCTACACCTTC
CTSSSLPRGIGVNYGYTF
>TRBJ1-3|.|TRBV29-1|.
TGCAGCGTTGTAGGAGGGAACACTGGAAACACCATATATTTT
CSVVGGNTGNTIYF
>TRBJ1-2|.|TRBV25-1|.
TGTGCCAGCAGTGGAGGGGGACGCGGCTACACCTTC
CASSGGGRGYTF
>TRBJ2-7|.|TRBV29-1|.
TGCAGCGTTGAGGGTGCTATGCAGTACTTC
CSVEGAMQYF
>TRBJ1-5|.|TRBV29-1|.
TGCAGCGTGGGGGACATGGGAGGCCAGCCCCAGCATTTT
CSVGDMGGQPQHF